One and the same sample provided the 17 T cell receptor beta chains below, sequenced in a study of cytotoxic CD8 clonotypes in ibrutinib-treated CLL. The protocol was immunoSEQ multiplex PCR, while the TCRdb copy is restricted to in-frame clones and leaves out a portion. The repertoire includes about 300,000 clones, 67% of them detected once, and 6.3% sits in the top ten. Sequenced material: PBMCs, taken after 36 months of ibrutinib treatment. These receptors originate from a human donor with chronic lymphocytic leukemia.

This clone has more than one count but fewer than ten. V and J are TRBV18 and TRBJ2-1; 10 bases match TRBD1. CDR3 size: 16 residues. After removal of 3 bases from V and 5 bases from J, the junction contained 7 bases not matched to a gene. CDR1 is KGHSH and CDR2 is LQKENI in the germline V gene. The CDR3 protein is CASSPTGTGVHNEQFF. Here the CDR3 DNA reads TGTGCCAGCTCACCGACCGGGACAGGGGTCCACAATGAGCAGTTCTTC.

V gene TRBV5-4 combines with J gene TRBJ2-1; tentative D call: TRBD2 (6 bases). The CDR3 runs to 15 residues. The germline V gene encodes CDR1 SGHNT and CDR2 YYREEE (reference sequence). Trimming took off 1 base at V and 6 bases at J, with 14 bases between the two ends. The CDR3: CASSLWWEALNEQFF. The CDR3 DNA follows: TGTGCCAGCAGCTTGTGGTGGGAGGCGCTCAATGAGCAGTTCTTC.

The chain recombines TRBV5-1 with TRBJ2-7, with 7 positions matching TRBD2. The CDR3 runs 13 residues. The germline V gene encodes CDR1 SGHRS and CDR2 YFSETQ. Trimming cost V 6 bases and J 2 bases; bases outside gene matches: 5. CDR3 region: CASKGGGAYEQYF. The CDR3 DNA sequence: TGCGCCAGCAAGGGCGGGGGTGCCTACGAGCAGTACTTC. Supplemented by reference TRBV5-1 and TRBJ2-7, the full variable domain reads KAGVTQTPRYLIKTRGQQVTLSCSPISGHRSVSWYQQTPGQGLQFLFEYFSETQRNKGNFPGRFSGRQFSNSRSEMNVSTLELGDSALYLCASKGGGAYEQYFGPGTRLTVT.

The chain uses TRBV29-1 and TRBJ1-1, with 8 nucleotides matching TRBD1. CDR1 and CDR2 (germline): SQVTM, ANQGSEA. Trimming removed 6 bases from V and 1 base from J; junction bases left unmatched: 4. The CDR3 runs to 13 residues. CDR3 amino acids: CSVAQGANTEAFF. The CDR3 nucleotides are TGCAGCGTGGCCCAGGGGGCGAACACTGAAGCTTTCTTT.

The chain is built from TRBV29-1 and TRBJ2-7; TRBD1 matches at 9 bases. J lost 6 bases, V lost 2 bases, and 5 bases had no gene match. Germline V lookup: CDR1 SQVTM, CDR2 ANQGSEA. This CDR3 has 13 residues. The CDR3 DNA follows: TGCAGCGTTGAATCGGGACAGGGTAGCGAGCAGTACTTC. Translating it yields CSVESGQGSEQYF.

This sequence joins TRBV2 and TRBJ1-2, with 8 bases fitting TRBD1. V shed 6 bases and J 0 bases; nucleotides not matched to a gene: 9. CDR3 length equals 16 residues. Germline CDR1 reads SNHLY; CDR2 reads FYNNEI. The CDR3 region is CASRGDRRTSNYGYTF. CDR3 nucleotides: TGTGCCAGCAGAGGGGACAGGCGGACATCTAACTATGGCTACACCTTC.

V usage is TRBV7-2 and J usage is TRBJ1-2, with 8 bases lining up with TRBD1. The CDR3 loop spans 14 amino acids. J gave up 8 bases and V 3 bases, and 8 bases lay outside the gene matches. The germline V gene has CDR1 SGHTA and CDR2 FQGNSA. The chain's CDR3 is CASSFATGAEGYTF. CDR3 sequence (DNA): TGTGCCAGCAGCTTCGCGACAGGGGCTGAAGGCTACACCTTC.

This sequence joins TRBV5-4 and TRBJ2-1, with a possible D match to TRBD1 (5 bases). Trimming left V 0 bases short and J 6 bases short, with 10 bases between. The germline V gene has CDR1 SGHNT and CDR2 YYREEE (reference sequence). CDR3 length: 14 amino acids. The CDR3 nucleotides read TGTGCCAGCAGCTTGGGGGGCCCGAGCAATGAGCAGTTCTTC. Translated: CASSLGGPSNEQFF.

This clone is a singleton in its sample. CDR3 residues: CASSRDYCGYTF. DNA for the CDR3: TGTGCCAGTAGTCGGGACTACTGTGGCTACACCTTC. The chain joins TRBV19 to TRBJ1-2; the D gene is possibly TRBD1 (5 bases). Germline V CDR1 and CDR2: LNHDA, SQIVND (reference sequence). V lost 5 bases to trimming and J lost 7 bases, with 11 bases between them. CDR3 size: 12 residues. Based on the CDR3 plus reference TRBV19 and TRBJ1-2, the full variable domain is DGGITQSPKYLFRKEGQNVTLSCEQNLNHDAMYWYRQDPGQGLRLIYYSQIVNDFQKGDIAEGYSVSREKKESFPLTVTSAQKNPTAFYLCASSRDYCGYTFGSGTRLTVV.

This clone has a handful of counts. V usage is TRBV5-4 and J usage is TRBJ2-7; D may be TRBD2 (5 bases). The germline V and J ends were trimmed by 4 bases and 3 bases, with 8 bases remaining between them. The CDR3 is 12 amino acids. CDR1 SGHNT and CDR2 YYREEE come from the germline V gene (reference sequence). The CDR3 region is CASSGLVYEQYF. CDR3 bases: TGTGCCAGCAGCGGACTCGTCTACGAGCAGTACTTC. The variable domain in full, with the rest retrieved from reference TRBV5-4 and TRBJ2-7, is ETGVTQSPTHLIKTRGQQVTLRCSSQSGHNTVSWYQQALGQGPQFIFQYYREEENGRGNFPPRFSGLQFPNYSSELNVNALELDDSALYLCASSGLVYEQYFGPGTRLTVT.

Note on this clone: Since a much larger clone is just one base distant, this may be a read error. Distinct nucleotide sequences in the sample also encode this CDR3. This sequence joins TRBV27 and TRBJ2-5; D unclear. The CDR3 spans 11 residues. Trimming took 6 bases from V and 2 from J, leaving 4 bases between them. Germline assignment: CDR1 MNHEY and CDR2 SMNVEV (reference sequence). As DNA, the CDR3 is TGTGCCAGCAGCTTTCAAGAGACCCAGTACTTC. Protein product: CASSFQETQYF.

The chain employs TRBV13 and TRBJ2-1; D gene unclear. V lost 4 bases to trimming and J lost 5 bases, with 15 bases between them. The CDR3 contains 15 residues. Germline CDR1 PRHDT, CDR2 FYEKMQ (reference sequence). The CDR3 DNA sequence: TGTGCCAGCAGCTCTACGGGTGGCCTCAACAATGAGCAGTTCTTC. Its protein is CASSSTGGLNNEQFF.

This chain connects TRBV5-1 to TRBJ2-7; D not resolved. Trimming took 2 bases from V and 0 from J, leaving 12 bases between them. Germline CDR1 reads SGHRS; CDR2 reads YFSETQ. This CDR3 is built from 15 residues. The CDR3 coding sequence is TGCGCCAGCAGCTTCGGCGGAATGTTCTCCTACGAGCAGTACTTC. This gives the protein CASSFGGMFSYEQYF.

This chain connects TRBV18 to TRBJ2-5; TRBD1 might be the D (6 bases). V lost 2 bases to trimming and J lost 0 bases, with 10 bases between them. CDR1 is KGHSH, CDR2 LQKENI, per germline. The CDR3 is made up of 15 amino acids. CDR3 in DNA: TGTGCCAGCTCACCATACCAGGGGTACCAAGAGACCCAGTACTTC. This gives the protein CASSPYQGYQETQYF.

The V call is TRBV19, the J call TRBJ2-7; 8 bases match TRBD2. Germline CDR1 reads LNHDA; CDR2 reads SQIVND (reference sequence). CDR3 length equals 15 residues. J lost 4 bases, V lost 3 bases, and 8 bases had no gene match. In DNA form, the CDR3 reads TGTGCCAGTAGTATCGTAAGCGGGAGCATGTACGAGCAGTACTTC. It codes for CASSIVSGSMYEQYF.

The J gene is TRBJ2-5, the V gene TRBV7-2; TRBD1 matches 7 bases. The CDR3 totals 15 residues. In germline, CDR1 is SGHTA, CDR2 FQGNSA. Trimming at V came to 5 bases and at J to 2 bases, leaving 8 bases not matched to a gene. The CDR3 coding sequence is TGTGCCAGCAGCCCAGACAGGGTTTGGCAAGAGACCCAGTACTTC. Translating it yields CASSPDRVWQETQYF.

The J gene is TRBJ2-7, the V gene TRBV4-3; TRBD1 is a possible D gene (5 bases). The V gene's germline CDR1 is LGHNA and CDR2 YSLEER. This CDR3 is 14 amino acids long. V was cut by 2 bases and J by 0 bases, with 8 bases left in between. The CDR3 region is CASSQRRASYEQYF. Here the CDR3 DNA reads TGCGCCAGCAGCCAACGCAGGGCCTCCTACGAGCAGTACTTC.